A selection of T cell receptor beta chains follows, all from one sample in a study of CD8 T cells in ankylosing spondylitis. One entry per CDR3 protein results from TCRdb running MiXCR on the 5' RACE reads. The sample lists just under 550,000 distinct CDR3 sequences; 9.5% to 15% were seen once. What was sequenced was blood, either unsorted or a sorted T cell fraction (not recorded which). All receptors derive from a male donor with ankylosing spondylitis. Each CDR3 is given with its conserved first and last residue. Each record gives: D gene, V gene, clone size, J gene, CDR3 protein, CDR3 DNA. The D gene is left open where the match is weak. Not all rows give a size; the values are once, few, many and, for expanded clones, a class.

>.|TRBV20-1|few|TRBJ2-3
CSARIADTQYF
TGCAGTGCTAGGATCGCAGATACGCAGTATTTT
>.|TRBV5-1|many|TRBJ2-3
CASSFGGSSTDTQYF
TGCGCCAGCAGCTTTGGGGGATCAAGCACAGATACGCAGTATTTT
>.|TRBV19|.|TRBJ1-1
CASSMGGDRSLGTEAFF
TGTGCCAGTAGTATGGGGGGCGACAGGTCGCTCGGCACTGAAGCTTTCTTT
>TRBD2|TRBV20-1|.|TRBJ2-3
CSALSGRATDTQYF
TGCAGTGCTCTCAGCGGGAGGGCCACAGATACGCAGTATTTT
>.|TRBV4-2|.|TRBJ2-2
CASSQEVAESNTGELFF
TGTGCCAGCAGCCAAGAGGTAGCGGAATCGAACACCGGGGAGCTGTTTTTT
>.|TRBV29-1|.|TRBJ1-2
CSVDGGRDYGYTF
TGCAGCGTTGATGGGGGGCGCGACTATGGCTACACCTTC
>.|TRBV14|.|TRBJ1-2
CASSQASGYGYTF
TGTGCCAGCAGCCAAGCTTCTGGCTATGGCTACACCTTC
>.|TRBV12-3/TRBV12-4|many|TRBJ2-2
CASSPGPTGELFF
TGTGCCAGCAGCCCTGGTCCCACCGGGGAGCTGTTTTTT
>.|TRBV7-2|many|TRBJ2-5
CASSLGFSVQETQYF
TGTGCCAGCAGCTTAGGATTTAGCGTGCAAGAGACCCAGTACTTC
>.|TRBV24-1|few|TRBJ1-5
CATSEGFNQPQHF
TGTGCCACCAGTGAAGGGTTCAATCAGCCCCAGCATTTT
>.|TRBV18|.|TRBJ2-5
CASSPQGNQETQYF
TGTGCCAGCTCACCCCAAGGCAATCAGGAGACCCAGTACTTC
>.|TRBV5-5|few|TRBJ1-6
CASSFRPDTLHF
TGTGCCAGCAGCTTTCGTCCAGACACCCTCCACTTT
>.|TRBV20-1|few|TRBJ2-1
CSARLVLVYNEQFF
TGCAGTGCTCGACTAGTCCTGGTTTACAATGAGCAGTTCTTC
>.|TRBV6-4|few|TRBJ2-1
CASSGNAREQFF
TGTGCCAGCAGTGGAAACGCGCGGGAGCAGTTCTTC
>.|TRBV4-2|.|TRBJ2-5
CASSQGGPKETQYF
TGTGCCAGCAGCCAAGGGGGACCTAAAGAGACCCAGTACTTC
>.|TRBV19|.|TRBJ1-2
CASSISASDSNYGYTF
TGTGCCAGTAGTATATCGGCGTCAGACTCTAACTATGGCTACACCTTC
>.|TRBV20-1|few|TRBJ2-3
CSASGASVSTDTQYF
TGCAGTGCTAGTGGAGCTAGCGTTAGCACAGATACGCAGTATTTT
>.|TRBV7-2|.|TRBJ2-3
CASSLGVRVFGDTQYF
TGTGCCAGCAGCTTAGGGGTTAGGGTATTTGGAGATACGCAGTATTTT
>.|TRBV20-1|.|TRBJ1-6
CSARDLSTATYSYNSPLHF
TGCAGTGCTAGAGACCTCTCGACAGCTACCTACTCCTATAATTCACCCCTCCACTTT
>TRBD1|TRBV10-2|.|TRBJ1-2
CASRGNFGQGDVYGYTF
TGCGCCAGCAGGGGAAACTTTGGACAGGGGGATGTCTATGGCTACACCTTC
>TRBD1|TRBV20-1|few|TRBJ2-2
CSASGDRGLTGELFF
TGCAGTGCTAGCGGCGACAGGGGGTTGACCGGGGAGCTGTTTTTT
>TRBD2|TRBV13|many|TRBJ2-1
CASSLGSGLASANEQFF
TGTGCCAGCAGCTTAGGATCGGGACTAGCATCCGCCAATGAGCAGTTCTTC
>TRBD2|TRBV12-3/TRBV12-4|few|TRBJ2-3
CASSLASFFGGGTDTQYF
TGTGCCAGCAGTTTAGCTAGCTTCTTCGGGGGGGGCACAGATACGCAGTATTTT
>.|TRBV7-2|few|TRBJ1-3
CASSLVHSGNTIYF
TGTGCCAGCAGCTTAGTTCACTCTGGAAACACCATATATTTT
>.|TRBV5-1|.|TRBJ1-2
CASSEELYGYTF
TGCGCCAGCAGCGAAGAGTTATATGGCTACACCTTC
>TRBD1|TRBV30|.|TRBJ1-1
CAWFSPDRGTEAFF
TGTGCCTGGTTCTCCCCCGACAGGGGAACTGAAGCTTTCTTT
>TRBD2|TRBV24-1|.|TRBJ2-5
CATSDFTAGGETQYF
TGTGCCACCAGTGATTTTACAGCGGGAGGGGAGACCCAGTACTTC
>.|TRBV5-1|few|TRBJ2-3
CASSSYGTSNWYF
TGCGCCAGCAGCTCCTACGGGACTTCCAATTGGTATTTT
>.|TRBV13|.|TRBJ2-5
CASSFIGGLSQETQYF
TGTGCCAGCAGCTTTATCGGGGGACTGAGCCAAGAGACCCAGTACTTC
>.|TRBV3-1|many|TRBJ1-2
CASSLPGINGYTF
TGTGCCAGCAGCCTTCCAGGGATTAATGGCTACACCTTC
>TRBD1|TRBV7-9|.|TRBJ2-5
CASSWNRDRGLQETQYF
TGTGCCAGCAGCTGGAACCGGGACAGGGGGCTCCAAGAGACCCAGTACTTC
>.|TRBV4-1|few|TRBJ2-3
CASSQEGGLARRTDTQYF
TGCGCCAGCAGCCAAGAAGGGGGTCTAGCGAGGCGCACAGATACGCAGTATTTT
>.|TRBV24-1|many|TRBJ1-1
CATSDGYTEAFF
TGTGCCACCAGTGATGGGTACACTGAAGCTTTCTTT
>TRBD2|TRBV3-1|few|TRBJ2-4
CASSHRRATSGFKNIQYF
TGTGCCAGCAGTCACAGAAGAGCGACTAGCGGATTCAAAAACATTCAGTACTTC
>.|TRBV20-1|few|TRBJ1-1
CSAGGGLSTEAFF
TGCAGTGCTGGGGGGGGTTTAAGCACTGAAGCTTTCTTT
>.|TRBV5-6|.|TRBJ2-1
CASSATSYSEQFF
TGTGCCAGCAGCGCCACTAGCTACAGTGAGCAGTTCTTC
>.|TRBV6-2/TRBV6-3|few|TRBJ2-1
CASSYGDINEQFF
TGTGCCAGCAGTTACGGAGACATCAATGAGCAGTTCTTC
>.|TRBV20-1|few|TRBJ2-2
CSARTNTGELFF
TGCAGTGCTAGGACTAACACCGGGGAGCTGTTTTTT
>.|TRBV4-2|few|TRBJ2-5
CASSQGEQGQETQYF
TGTGCCAGCAGCCAAGGGGAACAGGGCCAAGAGACCCAGTACTTC
>.|TRBV20-1|.|TRBJ1-1
CSARIRPNTEAFF
TGCAGTGCTAGGATCAGACCAAACACTGAAGCTTTCTTT
>.|TRBV2|.|TRBJ2-2
CASSKGRANTGELFF
TGTGCCAGCAGTAAAGGACGGGCGAACACCGGGGAGCTGTTTTTT
>.|TRBV20-1|.|TRBJ2-3
CSASERVRTDTQYF
TGCAGTGCTAGCGAGCGGGTACGCACAGATACGCAGTATTTT
>TRBD1|TRBV5-1|.|TRBJ2-7
CASSPRTGGEYEQYF
TGCGCCAGCAGCCCCAGGACAGGGGGCGAGTACGAGCAGTACTTC
>.|TRBV11-2|.|TRBJ2-4
CASSHSVGQQYF
TGTGCCAGCAGCCATTCGGTGGGACAACAGTACTTC
>.|TRBV12-3/TRBV12-4|.|TRBJ1-5
CASSLGGVSSNQPQHF
TGTGCCAGCAGTTTAGGAGGGGTGTCGAGCAATCAGCCCCAGCATTTT
>.|TRBV20-1|.|TRBJ2-3
CSALGGSRTDTQYF
TGCAGTGCTTTGGGGGGCTCACGCACAGATACGCAGTATTTT
>TRBD2|TRBV5-1|.|TRBJ2-1
CASSLNGLAGRDEQFF
TGCGCCAGCAGCTTGAACGGACTAGCGGGGCGGGATGAGCAGTTCTTC
>.|TRBV30|.|TRBJ1-1
CAWVQKLNTEAFF
TGTGCCTGGGTACAGAAATTGAACACTGAAGCTTTCTTT
>.|TRBV15|few|TRBJ1-1
CATSRESANTEAFF
TGTGCCACCAGCAGAGAATCAGCGAACACTGAAGCTTTCTTT
>.|TRBV5-1|.|TRBJ2-5
CASSASGGETQYF
TGCGCCAGCAGCGCCTCGGGCGGGGAGACCCAGTACTTC
>.|TRBV14|few|TRBJ1-1
CASSPREEAFF
TGTGCCAGCAGCCCTCGTGAAGAAGCTTTCTTT
>.|TRBV24-1|.|TRBJ1-1
CATSGGGTEAFF
TGTGCCACCAGTGGGGGCGGCACTGAAGCTTTCTTT
>TRBD1|TRBV15|.|TRBJ2-5
CATSGGQGVDTQYF
TGTGCCACCAGCGGGGGACAGGGAGTAGACACCCAGTACTTC
>.|TRBV3-1|few|TRBJ2-1
CASSQASALTNEQFF
TGTGCCAGCAGCCAAGCAAGCGCCCTAACAAATGAGCAGTTCTTC
>TRBD2|TRBV20-1|few|TRBJ2-1
CSGGGGEGSNEQFF
TGCAGTGGGGGTGGGGGGGAAGGAAGTAATGAGCAGTTCTTC
>TRBD1|TRBV3-1|few|TRBJ1-2
CASSLGQDNYGYTF
TGTGCCAGCAGTCTCGGACAGGACAACTATGGCTACACCTTC
>.|TRBV11-3|few|TRBJ1-2
CASSLGQVLEGHTF
TGTGCCAGCAGCTTAGGACAGGTGCTTGAAGGCCACACCTTC
>.|TRBV5-1|few|TRBJ2-4
CASSTTQDGNIQYF
TGCGCCAGCAGCACCACCCAAGATGGGAACATTCAGTACTTC
>TRBD2|TRBV7-2|few|TRBJ2-1
CASRESGGPGNEQFF
TGTGCCAGCAGGGAATCGGGAGGGCCTGGGAATGAGCAGTTCTTC